This record covers a single TCR beta chain. Produced via immunoSEQ multiplex PCR; TCRdb's table is partial and in-frame only. This sample yields roughly 72,000 clones, of which 80% are seen a single time; 15% to 20% belongs to the top ten. The entry originates in a study of blood T cell repertoires in COVID-19. On the study more broadly: Sample material is recorded as cDNA or gDNA derived from T cells, B-cell-depleted T cells, or PBMCs.

The CDR3 consists of 14 residues. V lost 5 bases, J lost 7 bases, and 6 bases stayed unmatched. Germline loops: CDR1 SEHNR, CDR2 FQNEAQ (reference sequence). This chain joins TRBV7-9 and TRBJ2-1, with 9 bases aligning to TRBD1. Specimen: peripheral blood. This receptor was identified in a man aged 65-85 years who had recovered from COVID-19. CDR3 residues: CASSQTGGINEQFF. Here the CDR3 DNA reads TGTGCCAGCAGCCAGACAGGGGGAATTAATGAGCAGTTCTTC.